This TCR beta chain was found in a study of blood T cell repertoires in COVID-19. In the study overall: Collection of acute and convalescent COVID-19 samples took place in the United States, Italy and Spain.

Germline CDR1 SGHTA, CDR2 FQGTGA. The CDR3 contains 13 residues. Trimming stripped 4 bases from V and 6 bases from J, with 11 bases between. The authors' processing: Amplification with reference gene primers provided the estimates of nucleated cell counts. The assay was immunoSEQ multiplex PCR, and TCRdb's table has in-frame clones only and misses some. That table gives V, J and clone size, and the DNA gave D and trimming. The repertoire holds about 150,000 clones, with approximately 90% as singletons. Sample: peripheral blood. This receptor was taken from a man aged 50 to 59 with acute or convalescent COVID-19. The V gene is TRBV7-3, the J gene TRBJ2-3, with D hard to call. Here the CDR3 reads CASSSLSDDTQYF. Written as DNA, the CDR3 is TGTGCCAGCAGCTCCCTCAGCGACGATACGCAGTATTTT.